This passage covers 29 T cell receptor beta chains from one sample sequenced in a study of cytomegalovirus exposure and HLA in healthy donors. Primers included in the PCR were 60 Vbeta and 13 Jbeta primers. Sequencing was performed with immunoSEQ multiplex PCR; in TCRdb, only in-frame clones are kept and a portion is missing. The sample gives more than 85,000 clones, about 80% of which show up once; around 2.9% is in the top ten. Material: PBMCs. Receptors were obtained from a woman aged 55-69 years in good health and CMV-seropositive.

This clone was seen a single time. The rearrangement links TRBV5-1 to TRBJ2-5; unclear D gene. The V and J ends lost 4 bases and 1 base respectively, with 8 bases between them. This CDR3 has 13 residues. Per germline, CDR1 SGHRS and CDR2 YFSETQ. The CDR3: CASSIESQETQYF. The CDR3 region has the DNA TGCGCCAGCAGCATAGAAAGCCAAGAGACCCAGTACTTC.

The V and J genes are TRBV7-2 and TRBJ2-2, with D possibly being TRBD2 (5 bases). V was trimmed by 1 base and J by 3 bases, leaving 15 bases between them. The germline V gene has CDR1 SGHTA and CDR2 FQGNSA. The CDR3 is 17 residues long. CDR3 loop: CASSLELWGVDTGELFF. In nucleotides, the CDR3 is TGTGCCAGCAGCTTAGAACTTTGGGGAGTCGACACCGGGGAGCTGTTTTTT.

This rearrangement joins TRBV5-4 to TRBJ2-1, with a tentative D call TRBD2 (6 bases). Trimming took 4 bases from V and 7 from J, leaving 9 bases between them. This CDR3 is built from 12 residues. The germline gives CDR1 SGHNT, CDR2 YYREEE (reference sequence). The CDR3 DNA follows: TGTGCCAGCAGCCAAGGGAGGAATGAGCAGTTCTTC. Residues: CASSQGRNEQFF.

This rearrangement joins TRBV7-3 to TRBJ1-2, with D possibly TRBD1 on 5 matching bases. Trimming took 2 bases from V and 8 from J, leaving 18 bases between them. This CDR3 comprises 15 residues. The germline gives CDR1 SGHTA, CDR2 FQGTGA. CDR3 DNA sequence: TGTGCCAGCAGCTTAGGAGGAGGTCAGGGAGGAGGCTACACCTTC. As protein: CASSLGGGQGGGYTF.

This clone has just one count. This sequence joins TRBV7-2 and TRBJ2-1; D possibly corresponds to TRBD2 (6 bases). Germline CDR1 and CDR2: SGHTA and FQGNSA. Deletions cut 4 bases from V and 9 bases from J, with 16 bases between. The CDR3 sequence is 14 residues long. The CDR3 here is CASSSARDSPEQFF. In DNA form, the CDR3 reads TGTGCCAGCAGCTCCGCCCGGGACTCCCCTGAGCAGTTCTTC.

CDR3 loop: CASSFDPGARTKAFF. CDR3 nucleotide sequence: TGTGCCAGCAGTTTTGATCCCGGGGCGCGGACTAAGGCTTTCTTT. The chain employs TRBV27 and TRBJ1-1; maybe TRBD1 (5 bases). Germline V CDR1 and CDR2: MNHEY, SMNVEV (reference sequence). The CDR3 is made up of 15 amino acids. V lost 3 bases and J lost 11, with 22 bases in between.

This chain's CDR3 is CASSSRRWPGELAFF. DNA of the CDR3: TGTGCCAGCAGCTCCCGGAGGTGGCCCGGGGAGTTAGCTTTCTTT. The chain has TRBV13 and TRBJ1-1; D uncertain. Trimming stripped 4 bases from V and 10 bases from J, with 22 bases between. This CDR3 contains 15 residues. The V gene's germline CDR1 is PRHDT and CDR2 FYEKMQ (reference sequence).

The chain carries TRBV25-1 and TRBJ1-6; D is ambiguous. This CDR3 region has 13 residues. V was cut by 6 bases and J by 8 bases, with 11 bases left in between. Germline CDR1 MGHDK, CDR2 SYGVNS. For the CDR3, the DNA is TGTGCCAGCAGAACTCGGGATGATTCACCCCTCCACTTT. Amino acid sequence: CASRTRDDSPLHF.

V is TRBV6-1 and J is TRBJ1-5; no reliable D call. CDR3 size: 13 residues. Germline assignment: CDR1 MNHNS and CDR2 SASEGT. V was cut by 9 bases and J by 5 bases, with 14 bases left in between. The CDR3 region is CASGFSSDQPQHF. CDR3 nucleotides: TGTGCCAGTGGCTTTTCTAGTGATCAGCCCCAGCATTTT.

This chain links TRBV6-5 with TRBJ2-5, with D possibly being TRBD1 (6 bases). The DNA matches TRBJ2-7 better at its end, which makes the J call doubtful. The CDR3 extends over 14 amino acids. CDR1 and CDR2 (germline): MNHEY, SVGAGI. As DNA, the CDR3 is TGTGCCAGCAGTCGACAGGAGATTGCCTACGAGCAGTACTTC. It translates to CASSRQEIAYEQYF.

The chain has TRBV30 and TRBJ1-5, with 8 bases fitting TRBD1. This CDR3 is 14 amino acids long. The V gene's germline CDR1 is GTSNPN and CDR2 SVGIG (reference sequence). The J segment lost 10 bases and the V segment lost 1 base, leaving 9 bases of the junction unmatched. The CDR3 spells CAWSGGQGGVPQHF. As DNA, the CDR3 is TGTGCCTGGAGTGGCGGACAGGGTGGAGTTCCCCAGCATTTT.

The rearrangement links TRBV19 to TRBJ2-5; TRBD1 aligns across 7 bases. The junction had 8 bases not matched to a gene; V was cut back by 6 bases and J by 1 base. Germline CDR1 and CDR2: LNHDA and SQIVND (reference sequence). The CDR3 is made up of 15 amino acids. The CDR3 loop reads CASSEDRALQETQYF. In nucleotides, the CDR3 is TGTGCCAGTAGCGAAGACAGGGCACTCCAAGAGACCCAGTACTTC.

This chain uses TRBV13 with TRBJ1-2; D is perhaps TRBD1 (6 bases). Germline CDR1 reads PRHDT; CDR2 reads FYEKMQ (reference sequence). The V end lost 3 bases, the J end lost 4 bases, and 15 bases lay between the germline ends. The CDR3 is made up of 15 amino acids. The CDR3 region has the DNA TGTGCCAGCAGCTTGAGAGGGACACTAACCTATGGCTACACCTTC. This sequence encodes CASSLRGTLTYGYTF.

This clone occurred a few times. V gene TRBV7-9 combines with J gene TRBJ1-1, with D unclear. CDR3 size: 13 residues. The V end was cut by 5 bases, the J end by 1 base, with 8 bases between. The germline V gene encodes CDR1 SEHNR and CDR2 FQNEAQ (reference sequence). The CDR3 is CASSPRGNTEAFF. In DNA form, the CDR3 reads TGTGCCAGCAGCCCTCGAGGGAACACTGAAGCTTTCTTT. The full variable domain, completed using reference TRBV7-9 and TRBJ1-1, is DTGVSQNPRHKITKRGQNVTFRCDPISEHNRLYWYRQTLGQGPEFLTYFQNEAQLEKSRLLSDRFSAERPKGSFSTLEIQRTEQGDSAMYLCASSPRGNTEAFFGQGTRLTVV.

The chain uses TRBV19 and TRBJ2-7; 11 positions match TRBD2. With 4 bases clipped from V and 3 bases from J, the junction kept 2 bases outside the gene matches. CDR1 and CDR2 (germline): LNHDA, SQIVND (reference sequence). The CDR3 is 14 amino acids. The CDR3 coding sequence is TGTGCCAGTAGTAGGGGGACTAGCGGCTACGAGCAGTACTTC. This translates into CASSRGTSGYEQYF.

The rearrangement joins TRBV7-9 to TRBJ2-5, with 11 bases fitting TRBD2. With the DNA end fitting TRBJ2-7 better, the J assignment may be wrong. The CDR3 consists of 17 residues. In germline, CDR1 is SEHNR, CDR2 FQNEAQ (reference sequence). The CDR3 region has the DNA TGTGCCAGCAGCAGGACTAGCGGGTTTACTAGCTCCTACGAGCAGTACTTC. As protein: CASSRTSGFTSSYEQYF.

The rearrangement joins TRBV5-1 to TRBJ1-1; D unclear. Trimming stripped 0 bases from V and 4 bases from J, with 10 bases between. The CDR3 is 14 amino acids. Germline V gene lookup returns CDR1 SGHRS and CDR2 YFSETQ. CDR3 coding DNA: TGCGCCAGCAGCTTGGAGCGCAGCGCCACTGAAGCTTTCTTT. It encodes CASSLERSATEAFF.

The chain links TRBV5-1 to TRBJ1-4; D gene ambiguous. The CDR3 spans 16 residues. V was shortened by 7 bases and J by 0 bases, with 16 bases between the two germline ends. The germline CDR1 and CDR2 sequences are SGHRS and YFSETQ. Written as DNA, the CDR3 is TGCGCCAGCCGGGTCGGTCGGGGATCAACTAATGAAAAACTGTTTTTT. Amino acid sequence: CASRVGRGSTNEKLFF.

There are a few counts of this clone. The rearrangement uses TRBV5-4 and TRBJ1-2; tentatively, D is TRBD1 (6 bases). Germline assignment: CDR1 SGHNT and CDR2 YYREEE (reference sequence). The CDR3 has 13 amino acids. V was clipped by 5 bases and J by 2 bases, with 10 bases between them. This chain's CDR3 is CASSTGYNYGYTF. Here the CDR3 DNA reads TGTGCCAGCAGTACAGGGTACAACTATGGCTACACCTTC.

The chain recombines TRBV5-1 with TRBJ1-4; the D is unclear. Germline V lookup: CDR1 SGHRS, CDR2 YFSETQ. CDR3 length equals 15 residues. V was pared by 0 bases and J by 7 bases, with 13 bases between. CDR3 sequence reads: CASSLGRREREKLFF. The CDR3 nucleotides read TGCGCCAGCAGCTTGGGAAGGAGGGAACGTGAAAAACTGTTTTTT.

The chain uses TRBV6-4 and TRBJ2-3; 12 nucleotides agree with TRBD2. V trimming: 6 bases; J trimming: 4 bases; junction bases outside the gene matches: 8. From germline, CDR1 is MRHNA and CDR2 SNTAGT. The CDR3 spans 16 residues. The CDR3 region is CASSRTSGEPADTQYF. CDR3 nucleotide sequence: TGTGCCAGCAGCAGGACTAGCGGGGAGCCAGCAGATACGCAGTATTTT.

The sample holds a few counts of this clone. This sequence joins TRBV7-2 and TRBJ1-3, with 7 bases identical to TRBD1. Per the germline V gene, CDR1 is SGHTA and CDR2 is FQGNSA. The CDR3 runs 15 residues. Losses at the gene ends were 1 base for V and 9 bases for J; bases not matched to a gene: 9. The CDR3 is CASSLGDRRKGTIYF. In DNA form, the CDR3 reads TGTGCCAGCAGCTTAGGGGACAGACGGAAGGGCACCATATATTTT.

CDR3 DNA: TGCGCCAGCAGCCCCTATTCCTCGGCGGTCTATGGCTACACCTTC. It specifies CASSPYSSAVYGYTF. The chain recombines TRBV4-1 with TRBJ1-2; D remains ambiguous. The CDR3 length is 15 residues. The V end lost 4 bases, the J end lost 4 bases, and 16 bases lay between the germline ends. Germline assignment: CDR1 MGHRA and CDR2 YSYEKL.

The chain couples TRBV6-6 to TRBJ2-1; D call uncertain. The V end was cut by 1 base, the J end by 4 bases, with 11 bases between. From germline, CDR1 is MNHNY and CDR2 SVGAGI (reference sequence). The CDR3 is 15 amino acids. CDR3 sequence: CASSYWQYPYNEQFF. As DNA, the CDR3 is TGTGCCAGCAGTTACTGGCAGTACCCTTACAATGAGCAGTTCTTC.

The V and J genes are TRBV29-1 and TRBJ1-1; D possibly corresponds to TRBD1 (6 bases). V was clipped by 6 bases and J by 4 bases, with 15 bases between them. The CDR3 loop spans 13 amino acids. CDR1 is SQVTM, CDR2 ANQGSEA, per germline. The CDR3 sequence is CSVTRGQGTEAFF. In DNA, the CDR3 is TGCAGCGTCACCAGGGGTCAGGGCACTGAAGCTTTCTTT.

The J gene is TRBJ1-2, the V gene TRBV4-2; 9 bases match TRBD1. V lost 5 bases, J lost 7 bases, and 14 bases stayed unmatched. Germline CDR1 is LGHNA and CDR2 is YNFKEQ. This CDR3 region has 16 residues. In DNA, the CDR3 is TGTGCCAGCAGCTCCCCGGGACAGGGACCCGCTATTGGCTACACCTTC. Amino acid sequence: CASSSPGQGPAIGYTF.

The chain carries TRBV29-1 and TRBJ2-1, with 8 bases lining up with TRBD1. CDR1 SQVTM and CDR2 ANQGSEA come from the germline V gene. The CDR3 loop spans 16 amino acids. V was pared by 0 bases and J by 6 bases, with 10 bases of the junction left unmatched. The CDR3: CSVEDAGQGKANEQFF. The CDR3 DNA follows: TGCAGCGTTGAAGACGCCGGACAGGGAAAGGCCAATGAGCAGTTCTTC.

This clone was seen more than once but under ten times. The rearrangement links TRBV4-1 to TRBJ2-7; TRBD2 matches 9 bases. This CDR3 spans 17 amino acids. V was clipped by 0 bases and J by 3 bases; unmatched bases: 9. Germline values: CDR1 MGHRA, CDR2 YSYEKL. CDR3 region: CASSQDPLAGKYYEQYF. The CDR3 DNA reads TGCGCCAGCAGCCAAGATCCCCTAGCGGGAAAATACTACGAGCAGTACTTC.

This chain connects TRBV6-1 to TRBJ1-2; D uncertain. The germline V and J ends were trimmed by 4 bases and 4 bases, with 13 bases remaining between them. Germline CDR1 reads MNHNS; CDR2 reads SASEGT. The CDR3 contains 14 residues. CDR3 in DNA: TGTGCCAGCAGTGCGGGGAGTTACCTCTATGGCTACACCTTC. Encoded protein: CASSAGSYLYGYTF.